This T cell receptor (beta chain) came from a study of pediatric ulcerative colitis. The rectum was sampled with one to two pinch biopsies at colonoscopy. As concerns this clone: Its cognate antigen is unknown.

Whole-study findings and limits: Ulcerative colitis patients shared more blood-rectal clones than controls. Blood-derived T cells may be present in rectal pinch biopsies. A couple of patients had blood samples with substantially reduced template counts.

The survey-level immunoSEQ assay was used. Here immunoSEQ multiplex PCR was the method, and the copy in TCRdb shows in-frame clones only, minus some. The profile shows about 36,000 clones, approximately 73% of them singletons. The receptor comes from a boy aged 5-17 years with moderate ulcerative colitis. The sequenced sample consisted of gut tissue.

In DNA form, the CDR3 reads TGCAGCGTTGAGGTTGGACAGGGGAATACGCAGTATTTT. Protein: CSVEVGQGNTQYF. This chain joins TRBV29-1 and TRBJ2-3; TRBD1 aligns across 9 bases. V lost 3 bases, J lost 7 bases, and 5 bases stayed unmatched. CDR1 is SQVTM and CDR2 is ANQGSEA in the germline V gene. The CDR3 loop spans 13 amino acids.